These 7 T cell receptor beta chains came from one sample sequenced in a study of early T cells in non-severe SARS-CoV-2 infection. MiXCR was run by TCRdb on the 5' RACE reads, yielding one entry per CDR3 protein. The repertoire has about 77,000 distinct CDR3 sequences, around 12% of them found once; the top ten carry around 16%. The sample in question was whole blood, obtained at baseline. The receptor set was obtained from an adult who was a healthcare worker with PCR-confirmed SARS-CoV-2 infection or an uninfected control (not recorded which). The donor label of this sample is uncertain.

At least ten counts were recorded for this clonotype. The chain couples TRBV20-1 to TRBJ2-7; TRBD2 agrees at 11 bases. This CDR3 has 14 amino acids. Germline CDR1 DFQATT, CDR2 SNEGSKA (reference sequence). Unmatched junction bases numbered 12, after V lost 1 base and J lost 13 bases. The CDR3 sequence is CSARAWSSGRAVYF. The CDR3 coding sequence is TGCAGTGCTAGAGCATGGAGTAGCGGGAGGGCCGTATACTTC.

The chain has TRBV5-1 and TRBJ2-3, with 12 bases fitting TRBD2. There are 20 residues in the CDR3. Germline lookup yields CDR1 SGHRS and CDR2 YFSETQ. With 3 bases clipped from V and 0 bases from J, the junction kept 14 bases outside the gene matches. CDR3 loop: CASSSTSLAGGRTSTDTQYF. DNA of the CDR3: TGCGCCAGCAGCTCAACCTCACTAGCGGGGGGCCGGACTAGCACAGATACGCAGTATTTT. The full variable domain, with the rest looked up from reference TRBV5-1 and TRBJ2-3, is KAGVTQTPRYLIKTRGQQVTLSCSPISGHRSVSWYQQTPGQGLQFLFEYFSETQRNKGNFPGRFSGRQFSNSRSEMNVSTLELGDSALYLCASSSTSLAGGRTSTDTQYFGPGTRLTVL.

This clonotype was detected ten times or more. The chain employs TRBV7-2 and TRBJ1-5; no definite D call. The germline CDR1 and CDR2 sequences are SGHTA and FQGNSA. This CDR3 is 14 amino acids long. V was cut by 5 bases and J by 5 bases, with 13 bases left in between. CDR3 in DNA: TGTGCCAGCAGCCAGTCTAGTTGGGATCAGCCCCAGCATTTT. Translated, it gives CASSQSSWDQPQHF.

The rearrangement uses TRBV25-1 and TRBJ1-1; 7 nucleotides line up with TRBD1. The CDR3 covers 13 residues. Germline CDR1 is MGHDK and CDR2 is SYGVNS. Unmatched junction bases numbered 2, after V lost 3 bases and J lost 4 bases. The CDR3 nucleotides read TGTGCCAGCAGTGAGCACAGGGGCACTGAAGCTTTCTTT. It encodes CASSEHRGTEAFF. The full variable domain, with the rest looked up from reference TRBV25-1 and TRBJ1-1, is EADIYQTPRYLVIGTGKKITLECSQTMGHDKMYWYQQDPGMELHLIHYSYGVNSTEKGDLSSESTVSRIRTEHFPLTLESARPSHTSQYLCASSEHRGTEAFFGQGTRLTVV.

Ten or more counts support this clonotype. The rearrangement joins TRBV29-1 to TRBJ1-1; 7 nucleotides match TRBD1. This CDR3 has 12 amino acids. The ends lost 5 bases at V and 4 bases at J; junction bases unmatched: 4. Germline V lookup: CDR1 SQVTM, CDR2 ANQGSEA. CDR3 sequence: CSVQQGTTEAFF. In DNA, the CDR3 is TGCAGCGTTCAACAGGGGACCACTGAAGCTTTCTTT.

The chain joins TRBV3-1 to TRBJ2-7, with 9 bases aligning to TRBD1. The CDR3 totals 14 residues. Germline CDR1 LGHDT, CDR2 YNNKEL (reference sequence). After removal of 4 bases from V and 5 bases from J, the junction contained 6 bases not matched to a gene. CDR3: CASSPDRGNDEQYF. The DNA of the CDR3 is TGTGCCAGCAGCCCGGACAGGGGAAACGACGAGCAGTACTTC.

The J gene is TRBJ1-1, the V gene TRBV4-1; D is unresolved. The germline CDR1 and CDR2 sequences are MGHRA and YSYEKL. CDR3 size: 16 residues. V lost 4 bases, J lost 1 base, and 16 bases lay in between. The CDR3 nucleotides are TGCGCCAGCAGCCCTATCGGGCAGGTCAAGAACACTGAAGCTTTCTTT. It encodes CASSPIGQVKNTEAFF.